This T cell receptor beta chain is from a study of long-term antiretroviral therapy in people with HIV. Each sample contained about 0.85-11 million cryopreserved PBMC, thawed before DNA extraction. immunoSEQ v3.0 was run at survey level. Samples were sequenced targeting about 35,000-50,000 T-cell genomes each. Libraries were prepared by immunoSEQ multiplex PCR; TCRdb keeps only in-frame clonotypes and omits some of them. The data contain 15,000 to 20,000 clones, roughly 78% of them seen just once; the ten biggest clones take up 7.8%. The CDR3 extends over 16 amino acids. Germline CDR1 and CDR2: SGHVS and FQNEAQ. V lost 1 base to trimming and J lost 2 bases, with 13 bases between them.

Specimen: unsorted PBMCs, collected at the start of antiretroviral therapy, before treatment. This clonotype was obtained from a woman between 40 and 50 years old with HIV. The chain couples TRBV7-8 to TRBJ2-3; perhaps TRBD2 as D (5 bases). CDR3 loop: CASSLGWRATTDTQYF. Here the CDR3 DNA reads TGTGCCAGCAGCTTAGGATGGCGGGCGACCACAGATACGCAGTATTTT. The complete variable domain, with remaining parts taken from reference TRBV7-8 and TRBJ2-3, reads GAGVSQSPRYKVAKRGQDVALRCDPISGHVSLFWYQQALGQGPEFLTYFQNEAQLDKSGLPSDRFFAERPEGSVSTLKIQRTQQEDSAVYLCASSLGWRATTDTQYFGPGTRLTVL.